Each of the 25 T cell receptor beta chains below was sequenced from the same sample in a study of human T cells and chemical hapten exposure. Time point given: patch test 1, 2 weeks after DPC sensitization. Noted treatment: therapeutic diphenylcyclopropenone sensitization with weekly scalp DPC. TCRdb itself ran the RACE reads through MiXCR, one entry per CDR3 protein. The sample carries around 110,000 distinct CDR3 sequences, about 12% recorded once. The sequences come from whole blood, collected in connection with sensitization to the hapten diphenylcyclopropenone (DPC). These receptors all come from a woman in her forties or fifties with alopecia areata. Some clones in this sample may be carry-over from other donors' samples.

This clonotype was recorded many times. This chain connects TRBV29-1 to TRBJ1-1, with no clear D. This CDR3 region has 12 residues. Germline CDR1 is SQVTM and CDR2 is ANQGSEA. V lost 1 base to trimming and J lost 6 bases, with 9 bases between them. As DNA, the CDR3 is TGCAGCGTTGAAGTACAGATCGCTGAAGCTTTCTTT. Translated: CSVEVQIAEAFF.

This sequence joins TRBV6-2 or TRBV6-3 and TRBJ2-7; D is uncertain. The germline CDR1 and CDR2 sequences are MNHEY and SVGEGT. The CDR3 runs 13 residues. The V end was cut by 2 bases, the J end by 3 bases, with 8 bases between. CDR3 sequence (DNA): TGTGCCAGCAGTTACGCAAGTTACTACGAGCAGTACTTC. This codes for CASSYASYYEQYF.

This clonotype was seen only a few times. The V call is TRBV5-6, the J call TRBJ2-7, with TRBD1 matching over 7 bases. Losses at the gene ends were 1 base for V and 6 bases for J; bases not matched to a gene: 7. The CDR3 loop spans 14 amino acids. The germline gives CDR1 SGHDT, CDR2 YYEEEE. CDR3 in DNA: TGTGCCAGCAGCTTGAGCAGGGGGTATGCCGAGCAGTACTTC. Its protein product is CASSLSRGYAEQYF.

This clonotype was picked up many times. This chain connects TRBV6-5 to TRBJ1-6, with unresolved D. V lost 6 bases to trimming and J lost 7 bases, with 13 bases between them. CDR1 MNHEY and CDR2 SVGAGI come from the germline V gene. CDR3 length: 14 amino acids. The CDR3 sequence: CASRFRTSNSPLHF. In nucleotides, the CDR3 is TGTGCCAGCAGGTTTCGGACCAGCAATTCACCCCTCCACTTT.

In its sample, this clonotype was seen a few times. The chain couples TRBV29-1 to TRBJ2-1; 9 nucleotides match TRBD1. CDR3 length: 16 amino acids. The ends lost 3 bases at V and 5 bases at J; junction bases unmatched: 11. CDR1 is SQVTM and CDR2 is ANQGSEA in the germline V gene. The CDR3 reads CSVDNTGGAKNNEQFF. DNA of the CDR3: TGCAGCGTTGATAACACAGGGGGCGCAAAGAACAATGAGCAGTTCTTC.

This clonotype occurred many times. V gene TRBV7-6 combines with J gene TRBJ1-5, with no clear D. Trimming took off 5 bases at V and 6 bases at J, with 14 bases between the two ends. Germline V gene sequence: CDR1 SGHVS, CDR2 FNYEAQ. This CDR3 comprises 14 residues. The CDR3, as DNA: TGTGCCAGCAGCAGGACGAACGGTGCTCAGCCCCAGCATTTT. Protein product: CASSRTNGAQPQHF.

This clonotype was seen only a few times. The CDR3: CASSEPGQGDYGYTF. In DNA, the CDR3 is TGTGCCAGCTCAGAGCCGGGACAGGGAGACTATGGCTACACCTTC. The rearrangement links TRBV18 to TRBJ1-2, with 9 nucleotides matching TRBD1. The CDR3 contains 15 residues. V lost 5 bases and J lost 3; bases outside the gene matches: 7. The germline V gene has CDR1 KGHSH and CDR2 LQKENI.

This clonotype appeared many times. The chain couples TRBV7-2 to TRBJ2-7; D might be TRBD1 (5 bases). In germline, CDR1 is SGHTA, CDR2 FQGNSA. Trimming removed 1 base from V and 2 bases from J, with 12 bases in between. The CDR3 contains 15 residues. DNA of the CDR3: TGTGCCAGCAGCTTAGGTCCTCAAGGGGCCTACGAGCAGTACTTC. Amino acid sequence: CASSLGPQGAYEQYF.

The chain has TRBV29-1 and TRBJ1-1; D call uncertain. This CDR3 has 12 residues. V was clipped by 6 bases and J by 0 bases, with 8 bases between them. Per germline, CDR1 SQVTM and CDR2 ANQGSEA. CDR3 sequence reads: CSVRKMNTEAFF. The CDR3 region has the DNA TGCAGCGTGCGAAAGATGAACACTGAAGCTTTCTTT.

This rearrangement joins TRBV5-6 to TRBJ2-3; TRBD1 matches 7 bases. J was trimmed by 0 bases and V by 9 bases; bases with no gene match: 7. The CDR3 runs to 14 residues. Germline lookup yields CDR1 SGHDT and CDR2 YYEEEE. The CDR3 DNA is TGTGCCACCGCCCGGGACAGAAGCACAGATACGCAGTATTTT. It codes for CATARDRSTDTQYF.

This clonotype was seen ten or more times. This sequence joins TRBV29-1 and TRBJ1-1; the D is unclear. Looked up from germline, CDR1 is SQVTM and CDR2 is ANQGSEA. V was clipped by 6 bases and J by 0 bases, with 11 bases between them. The length of the CDR3 is 13 residues. In DNA, the CDR3 is TGCAGCGTGGAGGTCAGCTTGAACACTGAAGCTTTCTTT. Its protein product is CSVEVSLNTEAFF.

This clonotype has just a few counts. The chain links TRBV11-2 to TRBJ1-1; no definite D call. V was pared by 4 bases and J by 5 bases, with 11 bases between. This CDR3 region has 13 residues. Looked up from germline, CDR1 is SGHAT and CDR2 is FQNNGV. Written as DNA, the CDR3 is TGTGCCAGCAGCTACCCCGAGGCTACTGAAGCTTTCTTT. Protein sequence: CASSYPEATEAFF.

This clonotype was seen ten or more times. V is TRBV2 and J is TRBJ1-2; D is possibly TRBD1 (5 bases). CDR1 is SNHLY, CDR2 FYNNEI, per germline. This CDR3 comprises 15 residues. Trimming removed 3 bases from V and 5 bases from J, with 16 bases in between. For the CDR3, the DNA is TGTGCCAGCAGTGAGAGCAGGGAGGCCCTATATGGCTACACCTTC. It specifies CASSESREALYGYTF.

The chain couples TRBV5-1 to TRBJ1-4; 7 nucleotides line up with TRBD1. The CDR3 sequence is 15 residues long. The V gene end was trimmed by 4 bases and the J gene end by 5 bases; junction bases not matched to a gene: 8. Germline V gives CDR1 SGHRS, CDR2 YFSETQ. Here the CDR3 reads CASSATGTENEKLFF. CDR3 coding DNA: TGCGCCAGCAGCGCAACCGGGACAGAGAATGAAAAACTGTTTTTT.

In its sample, this clonotype was seen a few times. The genes are TRBV5-6 and TRBJ1-1, with D perhaps matching TRBD1 (6 bases). The germline V gene has CDR1 SGHDT and CDR2 YYEEEE. The V end was cut by 2 bases, the J end by 1 base, with 12 bases between. This CDR3 is 15 amino acids long. The CDR3 here is CASSFLNRANTEAFF. As DNA, the CDR3 is TGTGCCAGCAGCTTCTTAAACAGGGCGAACACTGAAGCTTTCTTT.

The table lists this clonotype with many counts. CDR3 loop: CASSLPQTDTQYF. The CDR3 DNA follows: TGTGCCAGCAGCCTCCCGCAAACAGATACGCAGTATTTT. This chain joins TRBV28 and TRBJ2-3; no firm D call. The CDR3 has 13 residues. Germline V gene sequence: CDR1 MDHEN, CDR2 SYDVKM. V dropped 6 bases and J dropped 3 bases, with 10 bases sitting between them. Drawing the rest from reference TRBV28 and TRBJ2-3, the complete variable domain is DVKVTQSSRYLVKRTGEKVFLECVQDMDHENMFWYRQDPGLGLRLIYFSYDVKMKEKGDIPEGYSVSREKKERFSLILESASTNQTSMYLCASSLPQTDTQYFGPGTRLTVL.

At least ten counts were recorded for this clonotype. This chain connects TRBV29-1 to TRBJ2-7, with TRBD1 matching 9 bases. Germline values: CDR1 SQVTM, CDR2 ANQGSEA. Trimming cost V 7 bases and J 4 bases; bases outside gene matches: 11. The CDR3 totals 14 residues. The CDR3 DNA follows: TGCAGCGCCGAGGACCGGGACAGGGTATACGAGCAGTACTTC. This gives the protein CSAEDRDRVYEQYF.

The rearrangement uses TRBV6-1 and TRBJ1-1; D may be TRBD1 (5 bases). V was trimmed by 3 bases and J by 0 bases, leaving 17 bases between them. The CDR3 spans 17 residues. Per the germline V gene, CDR1 is MNHNS and CDR2 is SASEGT. This CDR3 reads CASSDGRWRGLNTEAFF. CDR3 in DNA: TGTGCCAGCAGTGACGGGCGGTGGAGGGGATTGAACACTGAAGCTTTCTTT.

Ten or more counts support this clonotype. The CDR3, as DNA: TGTGCCAGCAGGTCGGGGACTAGCGTATTAAATGAGCAGTTCTTC. It yields the protein CASRSGTSVLNEQFF. J is TRBJ2-1 and V is TRBV6-1; TRBD2 matches 10 bases. With 6 bases clipped from V and 7 bases from J, the junction kept 9 bases outside the gene matches. The CDR3 totals 15 residues. Germline assignment: CDR1 MNHNS and CDR2 SASEGT.

V gene TRBV27 combines with J gene TRBJ2-2; weak D call: TRBD1 (5 bases). There are 15 residues in the CDR3. Germline V CDR1 and CDR2: MNHEY, SMNVEV (reference sequence). V dropped 3 bases and J dropped 3 bases, with 11 bases sitting between them. Here the CDR3 reads CASSFGLGDTGELFF. For the CDR3, the DNA is TGTGCCAGCAGTTTTGGGCTAGGGGACACCGGGGAGCTGTTTTTT.

V and J are TRBV7-2 and TRBJ1-4; D is undetermined. Germline V lookup: CDR1 SGHTA, CDR2 FQGNSA. V lost 5 bases, J lost 0 bases, and 16 bases lay in between. The CDR3 length is 17 residues. CDR3 residues: CASSSQQNFATNEKLFF. The CDR3, as DNA: TGTGCCAGCAGCAGCCAACAGAACTTCGCAACTAATGAAAAACTGTTTTTT. Based on the CDR3 plus reference TRBV7-2 and TRBJ1-4, the full variable domain is GAGVSQSPSNKVTEKGKDVELRCDPISGHTALYWYRQSLGQGLEFLIYFQGNSAPDKSGLPSDRFSAERTGGSVSTLTIQRTQQEDSAVYLCASSSQQNFATNEKLFFGSGTQLSVL.

This clonotype was counted a few times. The chain links TRBV7-2 to TRBJ2-2; 9 bases fit TRBD2. CDR3 size: 17 residues. V trimming: 1 base; J trimming: 3 bases; junction bases outside the gene matches: 6. Germline V gene sequence: CDR1 SGHTA, CDR2 FQGNSA. In DNA form, the CDR3 reads TGTGCCAGCAGCTTAGGGTCAGCGGGGGGATACACCGGGGAGCTGTTTTTT. It is translated as CASSLGSAGGYTGELFF.

Turning to this clonotype: Since a much larger clone is just one base distant, this may be a read error. This CDR3 fails to terminate in the conserved phenylalanine or tryptophan, so it likely reflects a read error. This chain links TRBV10-2 with TRBJ2-4, with 7 bases fitting TRBD1. This CDR3 has 17 amino acids. J gave up 0 bases and V 4 bases, and 9 bases lay outside the gene matches. Germline CDR1 and CDR2: WSHSY and SAAADI. The CDR3 sequence: CASSVPRQGLAKNIQYS. CDR3 bases: TGCGCCAGCAGTGTTCCAAGACAGGGCCTAGCCAAAAACATTCAGTACTCC.

This chain joins TRBV28 and TRBJ1-4; unclear D gene. Trimming cost V 8 bases and J 0 bases, with 10 bases left between them. Germline V CDR1 and CDR2: MDHEN, SYDVKM. This CDR3 is 14 amino acids long. The DNA for the CDR3 is TGTGCCAGCGGAGGAAGTCCAACTAATGAAAAACTGTTTTTT. Amino acids: CASGGSPTNEKLFF.

This chain uses TRBV27 with TRBJ1-2; 7 positions agree with TRBD1. The CDR3 runs to 16 residues. Unmatched junction bases numbered 13, after V lost 5 bases and J lost 4 bases. Germline V CDR1 and CDR2: MNHEY, SMNVEV (reference sequence). The CDR3 here is CASSPRGDRPFYGYTF. In DNA form, the CDR3 reads TGTGCCAGCAGTCCCAGAGGGGACAGACCGTTCTATGGCTACACCTTC.